The 15 T cell receptor beta chains below were found in one sample sequenced in a study of molecular identifiers for immune sequencing clone quantification. A single record per CDR3 protein comes from TCRdb applying MiXCR to the PCR reads. This table holds about half a million distinct CDR3 sequences, about 26% found once. The sample was naive CD8+ T cells from blood, with Jurkat cell RNA spiked in. Subset: FACS-sorted CD8+CD4-CCR7+CD45RA+ naive T cells. These receptors were taken from a human donor in good health. Some libraries in this study had Jurkat cell RNA spiked in.

About this clonotype itself: A read error may explain this, as a much larger clone is one base away. The genes are TRBV7-6 and TRBJ2-3, with TRBD1 matching 7 bases. CDR1 and CDR2 from the germline V gene are SGHVS and FNYEAQ. The CDR3 is made up of 15 amino acids. The CDR3 DNA reads as TGTGCCAGCAGCTTGAACAGGGGACGCACAGATACGCAGTGTTTT. This encodes CASSLNRGRTDTQCF. The full variable domain, with the rest looked up from reference TRBV7-6 and TRBJ2-3, is GAGVSQSPRYKVTKRGQDVALRCDPISGHVSLYWYRQALGQGPEFLTYFNYEAQQDKSGLPNDRFSAERPEGSISTLTIQRTEQRDSAMYRCASSLNRGRTDTQCFGPGTRLTVL.

The gene calls are TRBV27 and TRBJ2-3; TRBD2 might be the D (7 bases). V lost 10 bases, J lost 2 bases, and 16 bases lay in between. There are 14 residues in the CDR3. Germline CDR1 reads MNHEY; CDR2 reads SMNVEV (reference sequence). CDR3 sequence reads: CATISGGATDTQYF. The CDR3 DNA is TGTGCCACCATTTCGGGGGGCGCCACAGATACGCAGTATTTT.

The chain uses TRBV5-1 and TRBJ2-5; tentative D call: TRBD1 (5 bases). The CDR3 runs to 14 residues. The V end lost 0 bases, the J end lost 7 bases, and 13 bases lay between the germline ends. CDR1 is SGHRS and CDR2 is YFSETQ in the germline V gene. CDR3 sequence (DNA): TGCGCCAGCAGCTTGGCGTCAGGGCTGGGGACCCAGTACTTC. Translating gives CASSLASGLGTQYF.

For this clonotype: Relative to the germline gene, one junction end is altered; a read error may explain this. This chain joins TRBV4-3 and TRBJ2-1; 7 bases match TRBD1. The length of the CDR3 is 16 residues. Germline CDR1 is LGHNA and CDR2 is YSLEER. The CDR3 DNA reads TGCGCCAGCACTCCCAGGAACAGGGGCTCCTACAATGAGCACTTCTTC. This sequence encodes CASTPRNRGSYNEHFF.

This clonotype was seen once. This CDR3 is missing its conserved last phenylalanine or tryptophan, likely due to a read error. V and J are TRBV11-2 and TRBJ2-7, with TRBD2 identical over 10 bases. The V gene's germline CDR1 is SGHAT and CDR2 FQNNGV. V was clipped by 5 bases and J by 5 bases; unmatched bases: 12. The CDR3 is 16 residues long. As DNA, the CDR3 is TGTGCCAGCAGCGGACCCGGGACTAGCGCCTACGACGAGCAGTACTTA. This translates into CASSGPGTSAYDEQYL.

Only a few counts were recorded for this clonotype. In nucleotides, the CDR3 is TGTGCCAGCAGTGACCCAGGATCCTACGAGCAGTACTTC. Translating it yields CASSDPGSYEQYF. The chain uses TRBV6-1 and TRBJ2-7; unclear D gene. The CDR3 is 13 residues long. Trimming removed 3 bases at V and 1 base at J, with 7 bases between. Looked up from germline, CDR1 is MNHNS and CDR2 is SASEGT.

The chain carries TRBV6-6 and TRBJ2-1, with D perhaps matching TRBD2 (6 bases). Deletions cut 10 bases from V and 13 bases from J, with 20 bases between. CDR3 length: 12 amino acids. From germline, CDR1 is MNHNY and CDR2 SVGAGI (reference sequence). CDR3 in DNA: TGTGCCACGGGAGTTGATAGTCGGTCTCAGTTCTTC. Translating gives CATGVDSRSQFF.

Of note for this clonotype: This may be a read error: a much more frequent sequence differs by one nucleotide. The chain is built from TRBV28 and TRBJ1-1; D unclear. V lost 2 bases to trimming and J lost 10 bases, with 17 bases between them. The CDR3 runs 14 residues. Germline V gives CDR1 MDHEN, CDR2 SYDVKM. The CDR3 DNA follows: TGTGCCAGCAGTTTAAGGCAGGCCATCGCTGGAGCTTTCTTT. It translates to CASSLRQAIAGAFF.

The rearrangement uses TRBV4-1 and TRBJ2-2, with 10 nucleotides matching TRBD1. The CDR3 has 16 residues. With 2 bases clipped from V and 3 bases from J, the junction kept 3 bases outside the gene matches. Germline CDR1 and CDR2: MGHRA and YSYEKL. The CDR3 nucleotides are TGCGCCAGCAGCCAACGGACAGGGGGGTACACCGGGGAGCTGTTTTTT. Translated: CASSQRTGGYTGELFF.

The sample holds a few counts of this clonotype. The chain carries TRBV4-1 and TRBJ2-7; TRBD1 aligns across 9 bases. The CDR3 extends over 15 amino acids. V shed 4 bases, J shed 3 bases, and the junction held 7 bases outside the gene matches. The germline V gene encodes CDR1 MGHRA and CDR2 YSYEKL. CDR3 nucleotide sequence: TGCGCCAGCAGCCCCAGGGGACAGGGCGGCTACGAGCAGTACTTC. It translates to CASSPRGQGGYEQYF.

The chain carries TRBV27 and TRBJ2-1; TRBD2 is a possible D gene (6 bases). This CDR3 is built from 13 residues. Germline CDR1 MNHEY, CDR2 SMNVEV (reference sequence). Between the trimmed V and J ends, which lost 8 bases and 1 base, there was a span of 9 bases. The CDR3 region is CASGGLSYNEQFF. The CDR3 DNA reads TGTGCCAGCGGGGGGTTATCCTACAATGAGCAGTTCTTC.

The chain combines TRBV20-1 with TRBJ2-7; 11 bases are shared with TRBD2. The V segment lost 0 bases and the J segment 5 bases; nucleotides outside the gene matches: 18. The CDR3 contains 19 residues. In germline, CDR1 is DFQATT, CDR2 SNEGSKA (reference sequence). For the CDR3, the DNA is TGCAGTGCTAGAGATGGGTTCGGGGAGTTAGCGGGAGGGCGAGACGAGCAGTACTTC. This codes for CSARDGFGELAGGRDEQYF.

This clonotype was observed a handful of times. The rearrangement uses TRBV6-2 or TRBV6-3 and TRBJ2-1; 11 positions agree with TRBD2. The CDR3 runs 14 residues. Per the germline V gene, CDR1 is MNHEY and CDR2 is SVGEGT. After removal of 7 bases from V and 8 bases from J, the junction contained 7 bases not matched to a gene. The chain's CDR3 is CASTLAGGGDEQFF. CDR3 sequence (DNA): TGTGCCAGCACATTAGCGGGAGGGGGGGATGAGCAGTTCTTC.

This clonotype was recorded at least ten times. The chain couples TRBV5-4 to TRBJ2-7, with 12 bases fitting TRBD2. Germline V gene data show CDR1 as SGHNT and CDR2 as YYREEE (reference sequence). Trimming removed 4 bases from V and 4 bases from J; junction bases left unmatched: 6. The CDR3 has 15 residues. The CDR3 sequence: CASSQGTSGWYEQYF. The CDR3 region has the DNA TGTGCCAGCAGCCAGGGGACTAGCGGGTGGTACGAGCAGTACTTC. The whole variable domain, remainder taken from reference TRBV5-4 and TRBJ2-7, is ETGVTQSPTHLIKTRGQQVTLRCSSQSGHNTVSWYQQALGQGPQFIFQYYREEENGRGNFPPRFSGLQFPNYSSELNVNALELDDSALYLCASSQGTSGWYEQYFGPGTRLTVT.

In regard to this clonotype: This could be a read error, since a much larger clone is one nucleotide away. The chain couples TRBV7-9 to TRBJ2-3; tentatively, D is TRBD2 (6 bases). Germline loops: CDR1 SEHNR, CDR2 FQNEAQ (reference sequence). CDR3 length: 16 amino acids. The V end lost 3 bases, the J end lost 8 bases, and 21 bases lay between the germline ends. The CDR3 sequence is CASSFPGAVRPVTQYF. The CDR3 nucleotides read TGTGCCAGCAGCTTCCCGGGAGCTGTTAGACCAGTTACGCAGTATTTT.